This TCR beta chain was found in a study of blood T cell repertoires in COVID-19. The V gene end was trimmed by 6 bases and the J gene end by 4 bases; junction bases not matched to a gene: 3. The CDR3 totals 13 residues. Germline V gene sequence: CDR1 MNHEY, CDR2 SVGAGI. Method: immunoSEQ multiplex PCR; TCRdb's copy keeps in-frame clones and lacks some. The profile shows some 170,000 clones, roughly 88% of them singletons. This chain connects TRBV6-5 to TRBJ1-2, with 9 nucleotides matching TRBD1. The sample taken for sequencing was PBMCs or T cells enriched from blood (not recorded which). This TCR was sampled from a man aged 50 or older who had recovered from COVID-19. Here the CDR3 reads CASRTGGTYGYTF. In DNA, the CDR3 is TGTGCCAGCAGGACAGGGGGGACCTATGGCTACACCTTC.